Sequencing of this TCR beta chain was carried out in a study of blood T cell repertoires in COVID-19. The wider study: The United States, Italy and Spain provided the acute and convalescent COVID-19 samples.

A few counts support this clone. Germline trimming cut 9 bases from V and 6 bases from J; bases unmatched to any gene: 12. The CDR3 is 15 residues long. Germline-derived CDR1 and CDR2 are SNHLY and FYNNEI. Original handling: Nucleated cell counts were estimated from reference gene primer amplification. Sequencing was performed with immunoSEQ multiplex PCR; in TCRdb, only in-frame clones are kept and a portion is missing. Clonal size and the V and J genes are those of that table, whereas D and trimming came from the DNA. The profile shows 80,000 to 85,000 clones, about four fifths of them singletons. The sequence derives from a human donor in a cohort sampled during active COVID-19. The sample comprised peripheral blood. The gene calls are TRBV2 and TRBJ1-5; TRBD1 aligns across 9 bases. CDR3 region: CASNSGQGTTQPQHF. DNA for the CDR3: TGTGCCAGTAACTCGGGACAGGGAACAACTCAGCCCCAGCATTTT.